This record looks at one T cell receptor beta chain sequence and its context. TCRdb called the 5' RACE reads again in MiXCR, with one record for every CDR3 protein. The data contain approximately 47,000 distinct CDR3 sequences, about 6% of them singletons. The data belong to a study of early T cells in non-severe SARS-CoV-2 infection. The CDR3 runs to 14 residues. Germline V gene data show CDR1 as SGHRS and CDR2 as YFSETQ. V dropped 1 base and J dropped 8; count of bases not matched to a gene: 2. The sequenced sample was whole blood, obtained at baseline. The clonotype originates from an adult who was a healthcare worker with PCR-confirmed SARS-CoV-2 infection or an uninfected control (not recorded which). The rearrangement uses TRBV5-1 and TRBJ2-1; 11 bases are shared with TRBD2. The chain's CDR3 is CASSLTSGSHEQFF. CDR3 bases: TGCGCCAGCAGCTTGACTAGCGGGAGTCATGAGCAGTTCTTC. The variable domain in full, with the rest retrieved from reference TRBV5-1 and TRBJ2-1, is KAGVTQTPRYLIKTRGQQVTLSCSPISGHRSVSWYQQTPGQGLQFLFEYFSETQRNKGNFPGRFSGRQFSNSRSEMNVSTLELGDSALYLCASSLTSGSHEQFFGPGTRLTVL.